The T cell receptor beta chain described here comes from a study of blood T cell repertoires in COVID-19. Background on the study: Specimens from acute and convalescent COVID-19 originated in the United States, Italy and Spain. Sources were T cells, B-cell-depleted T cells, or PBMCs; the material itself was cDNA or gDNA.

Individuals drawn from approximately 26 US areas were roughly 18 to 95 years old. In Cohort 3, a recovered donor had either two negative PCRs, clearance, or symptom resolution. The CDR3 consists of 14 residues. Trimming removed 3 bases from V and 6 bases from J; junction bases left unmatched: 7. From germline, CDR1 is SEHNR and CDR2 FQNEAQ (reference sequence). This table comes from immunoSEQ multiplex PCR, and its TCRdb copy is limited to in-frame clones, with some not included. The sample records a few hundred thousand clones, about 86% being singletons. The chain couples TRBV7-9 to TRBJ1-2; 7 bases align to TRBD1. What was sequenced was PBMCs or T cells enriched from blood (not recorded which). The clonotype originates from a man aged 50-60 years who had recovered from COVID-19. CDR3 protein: CASSFRATGDGYTF. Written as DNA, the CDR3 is TGTGCCAGCAGCTTCCGTGCAACAGGGGATGGCTACACCTTC.